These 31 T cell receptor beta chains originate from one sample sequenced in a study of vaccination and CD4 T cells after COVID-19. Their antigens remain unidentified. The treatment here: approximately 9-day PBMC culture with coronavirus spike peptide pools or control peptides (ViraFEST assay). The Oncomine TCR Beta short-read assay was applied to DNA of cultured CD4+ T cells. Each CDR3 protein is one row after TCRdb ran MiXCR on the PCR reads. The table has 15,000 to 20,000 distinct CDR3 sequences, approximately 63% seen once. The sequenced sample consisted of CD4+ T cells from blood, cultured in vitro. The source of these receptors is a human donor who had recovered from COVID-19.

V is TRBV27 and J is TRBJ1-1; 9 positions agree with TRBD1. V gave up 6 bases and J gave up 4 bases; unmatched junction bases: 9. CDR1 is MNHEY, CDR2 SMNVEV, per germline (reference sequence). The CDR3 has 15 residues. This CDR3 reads CASRLQGASGTEAFF. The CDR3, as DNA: TGTGCCAGCAGACTACAGGGGGCGAGCGGCACTGAAGCTTTCTTT.

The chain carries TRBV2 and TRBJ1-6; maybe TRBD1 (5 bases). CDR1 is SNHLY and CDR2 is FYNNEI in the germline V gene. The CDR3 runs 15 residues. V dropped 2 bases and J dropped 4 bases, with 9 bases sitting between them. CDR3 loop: CASSELGVYNSPLHF. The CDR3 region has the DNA TGTGCCAGCAGTGAACTGGGGGTATATAATTCACCCCTCCACTTT.

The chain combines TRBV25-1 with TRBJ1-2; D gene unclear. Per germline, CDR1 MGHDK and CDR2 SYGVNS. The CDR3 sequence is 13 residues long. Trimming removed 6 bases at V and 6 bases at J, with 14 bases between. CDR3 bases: TGTGCCAGCAGAGTACACCCGGGCAATGGCTACACCTTC. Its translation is CASRVHPGNGYTF.

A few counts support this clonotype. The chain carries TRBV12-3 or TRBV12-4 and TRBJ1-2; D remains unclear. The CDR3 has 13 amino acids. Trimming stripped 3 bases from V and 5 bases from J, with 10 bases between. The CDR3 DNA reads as TGTGCCAGCAGTTTGCCGGCTGGTTATGGCTACACCTTC. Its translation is CASSLPAGYGYTF.

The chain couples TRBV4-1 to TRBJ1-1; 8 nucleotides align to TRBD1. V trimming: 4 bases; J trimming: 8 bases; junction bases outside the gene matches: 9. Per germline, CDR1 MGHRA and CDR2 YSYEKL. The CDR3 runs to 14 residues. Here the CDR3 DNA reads TGCGCCAGCAGCCTATCAGGAAACAGGGGGGAAGCTTTCTTT. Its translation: CASSLSGNRGEAFF.

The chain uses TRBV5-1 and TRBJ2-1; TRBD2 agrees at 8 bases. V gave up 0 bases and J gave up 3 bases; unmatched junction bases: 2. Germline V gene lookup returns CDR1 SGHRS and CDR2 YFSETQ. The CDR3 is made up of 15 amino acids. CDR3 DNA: TGCGCCAGCAGCTTGGACGCGGGAGGCTACAATGAGCAGTTCTTC. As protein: CASSLDAGGYNEQFF. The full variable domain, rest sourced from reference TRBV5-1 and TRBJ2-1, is KAGVTQTPRYLIKTRGQQVTLSCSPISGHRSVSWYQQTPGQGLQFLFEYFSETQRNKGNFPGRFSGRQFSNSRSEMNVSTLELGDSALYLCASSLDAGGYNEQFFGPGTRLTVL.

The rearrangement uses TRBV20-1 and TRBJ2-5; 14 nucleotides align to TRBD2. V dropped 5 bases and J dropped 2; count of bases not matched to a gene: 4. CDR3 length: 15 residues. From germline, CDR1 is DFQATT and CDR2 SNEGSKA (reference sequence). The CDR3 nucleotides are TGCAGTGCTTCCGGACTAGCGGGAGGTCAAGAGACCCAGTACTTC. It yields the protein CSASGLAGGQETQYF.

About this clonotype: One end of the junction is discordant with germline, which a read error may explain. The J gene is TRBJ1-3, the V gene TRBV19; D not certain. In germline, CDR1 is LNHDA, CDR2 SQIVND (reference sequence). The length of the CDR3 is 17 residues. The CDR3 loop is CATKRGQNSYSGNTIYF. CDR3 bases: TGCGCCACTAAACGAGGCCAGAACTCTTACTCTGGAAACACCATATATTTT.

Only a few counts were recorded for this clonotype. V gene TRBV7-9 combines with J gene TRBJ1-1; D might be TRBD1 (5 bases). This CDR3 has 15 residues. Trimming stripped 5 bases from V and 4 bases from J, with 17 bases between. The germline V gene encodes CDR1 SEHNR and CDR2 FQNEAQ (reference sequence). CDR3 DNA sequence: TGTGCCAGCAGCGTTACACCCTCTGGGGCCACTGAAGCTTTCTTT. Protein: CASSVTPSGATEAFF.

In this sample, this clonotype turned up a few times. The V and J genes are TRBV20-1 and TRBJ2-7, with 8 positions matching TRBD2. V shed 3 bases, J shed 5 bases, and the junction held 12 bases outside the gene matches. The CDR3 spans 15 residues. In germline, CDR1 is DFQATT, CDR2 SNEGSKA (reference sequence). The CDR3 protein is CSARRVGGGFDEQYF. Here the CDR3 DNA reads TGCAGTGCTAGGAGAGTAGGCGGGGGGTTTGACGAGCAGTACTTC.

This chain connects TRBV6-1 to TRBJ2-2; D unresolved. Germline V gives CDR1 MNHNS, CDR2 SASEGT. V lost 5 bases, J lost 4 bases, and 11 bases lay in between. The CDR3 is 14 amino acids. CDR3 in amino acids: CASSRLQSTGELFF. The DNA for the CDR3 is TGTGCCAGCAGTCGACTTCAGAGCACCGGGGAGCTGTTTTTT.

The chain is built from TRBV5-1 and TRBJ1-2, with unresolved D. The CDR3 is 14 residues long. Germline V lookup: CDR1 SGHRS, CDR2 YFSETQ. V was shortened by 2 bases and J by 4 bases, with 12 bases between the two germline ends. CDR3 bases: TGCGCCAGCAGCTTCGGAGGGTTTGGCTATGGCTACACCTTC. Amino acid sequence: CASSFGGFGYGYTF.

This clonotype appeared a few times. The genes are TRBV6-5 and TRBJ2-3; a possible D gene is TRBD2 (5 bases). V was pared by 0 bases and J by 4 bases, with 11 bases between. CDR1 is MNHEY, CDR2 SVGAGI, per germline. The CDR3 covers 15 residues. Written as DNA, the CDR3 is TGTGCCAGCAGTTACTCGGGCGGACTCGCAGATACGCAGTATTTT. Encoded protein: CASSYSGGLADTQYF.

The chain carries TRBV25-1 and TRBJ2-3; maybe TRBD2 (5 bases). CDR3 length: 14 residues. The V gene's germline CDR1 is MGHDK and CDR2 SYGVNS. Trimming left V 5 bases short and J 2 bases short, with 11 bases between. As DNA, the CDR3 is TGTGCCAGCAGTAGTTTCCGGGACACAGATACGCAGTATTTT. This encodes CASSSFRDTDTQYF. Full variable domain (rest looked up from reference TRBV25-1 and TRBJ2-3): EADIYQTPRYLVIGTGKKITLECSQTMGHDKMYWYQQDPGMELHLIHYSYGVNSTEKGDLSSESTVSRIRTEHFPLTLESARPSHTSQYLCASSSFRDTDTQYFGPGTRLTVL.

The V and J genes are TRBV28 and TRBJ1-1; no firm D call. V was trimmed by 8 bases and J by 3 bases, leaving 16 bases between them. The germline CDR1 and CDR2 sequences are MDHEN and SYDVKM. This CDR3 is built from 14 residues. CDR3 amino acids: CASYTSGLDTEAFF. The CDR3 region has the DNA TGTGCCAGCTATACCTCTGGCTTGGACACTGAAGCTTTCTTT.

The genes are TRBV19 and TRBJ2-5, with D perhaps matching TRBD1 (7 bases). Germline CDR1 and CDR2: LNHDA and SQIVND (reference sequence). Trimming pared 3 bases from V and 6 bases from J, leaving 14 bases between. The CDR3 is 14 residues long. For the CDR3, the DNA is TGTGCCAGTAGTATCCGGACAGGAGGGCAGACCCAGTACTTC. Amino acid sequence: CASSIRTGGQTQYF. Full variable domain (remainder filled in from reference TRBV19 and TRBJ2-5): DGGITQSPKYLFRKEGQNVTLSCEQNLNHDAMYWYRQDPGQGLRLIYYSQIVNDFQKGDIAEGYSVSREKKESFPLTVTSAQKNPTAFYLCASSIRTGGQTQYFGPGTRLLVL.

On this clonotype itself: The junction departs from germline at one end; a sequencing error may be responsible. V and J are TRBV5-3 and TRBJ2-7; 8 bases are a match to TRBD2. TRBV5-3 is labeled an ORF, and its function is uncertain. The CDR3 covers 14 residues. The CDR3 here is CASSSGTRGYEQYF. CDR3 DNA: TGTGCCAGCAGCTCCGGGACTAGGGGCTACGAGCAGTACTTC.

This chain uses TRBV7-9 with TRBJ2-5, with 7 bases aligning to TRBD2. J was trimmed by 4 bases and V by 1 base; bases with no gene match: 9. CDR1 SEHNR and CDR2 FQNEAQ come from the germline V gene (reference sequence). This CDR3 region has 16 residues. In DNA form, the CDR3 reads TGTGCCAGCAGCTTAGTTGTCTCTGGGGAGGGAGAGACCCAGTACTTC. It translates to CASSLVVSGEGETQYF. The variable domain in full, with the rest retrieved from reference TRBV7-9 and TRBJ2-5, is DTGVSQNPRHKITKRGQNVTFRCDPISEHNRLYWYRQTLGQGPEFLTYFQNEAQLEKSRLLSDRFSAERPKGSFSTLEIQRTEQGDSAMYLCASSLVVSGEGETQYFGPGTRLLVL.

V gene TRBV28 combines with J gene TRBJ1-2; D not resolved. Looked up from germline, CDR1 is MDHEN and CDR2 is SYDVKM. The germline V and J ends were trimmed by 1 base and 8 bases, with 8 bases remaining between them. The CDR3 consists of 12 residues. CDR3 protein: CASSLLRVGYTF. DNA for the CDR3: TGTGCCAGCAGTTTATTGAGGGTCGGCTACACCTTC.

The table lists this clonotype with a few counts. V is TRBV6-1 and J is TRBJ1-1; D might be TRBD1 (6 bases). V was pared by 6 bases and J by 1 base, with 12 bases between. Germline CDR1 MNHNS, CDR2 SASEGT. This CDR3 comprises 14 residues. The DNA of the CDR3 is TGTGCCAGCAGCTTCAGGGGAGGGAACACTGAAGCTTTCTTT. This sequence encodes CASSFRGGNTEAFF.

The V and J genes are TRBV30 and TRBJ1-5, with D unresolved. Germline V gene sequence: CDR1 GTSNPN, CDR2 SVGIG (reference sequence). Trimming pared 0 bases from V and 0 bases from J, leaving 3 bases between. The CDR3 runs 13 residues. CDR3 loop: CAWSVDSNQPQHF. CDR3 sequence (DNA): TGTGCCTGGAGTGTAGATAGCAATCAGCCCCAGCATTTT.

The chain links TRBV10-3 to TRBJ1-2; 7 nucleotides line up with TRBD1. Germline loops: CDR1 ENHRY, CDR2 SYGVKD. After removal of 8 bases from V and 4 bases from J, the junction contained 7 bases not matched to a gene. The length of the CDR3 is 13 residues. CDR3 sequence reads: CAIRDRNFYGYTF. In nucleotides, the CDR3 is TGTGCCATCCGGGACAGAAACTTCTATGGCTACACCTTC.

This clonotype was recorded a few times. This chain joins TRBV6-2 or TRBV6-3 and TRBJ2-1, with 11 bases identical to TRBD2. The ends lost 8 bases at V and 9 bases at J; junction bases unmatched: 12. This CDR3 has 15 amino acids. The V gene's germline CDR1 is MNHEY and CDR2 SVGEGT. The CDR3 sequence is CASRGLAALGGEQFF. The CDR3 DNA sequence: TGTGCCAGCCGGGGACTAGCGGCACTGGGGGGTGAGCAGTTCTTC.

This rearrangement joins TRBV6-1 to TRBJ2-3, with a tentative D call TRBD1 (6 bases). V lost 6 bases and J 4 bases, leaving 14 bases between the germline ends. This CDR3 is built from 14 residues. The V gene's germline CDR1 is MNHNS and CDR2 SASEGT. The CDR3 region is CASSLRGAPDTQYF. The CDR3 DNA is TGTGCCAGCAGCCTCAGGGGCGCGCCAGATACGCAGTATTTT.

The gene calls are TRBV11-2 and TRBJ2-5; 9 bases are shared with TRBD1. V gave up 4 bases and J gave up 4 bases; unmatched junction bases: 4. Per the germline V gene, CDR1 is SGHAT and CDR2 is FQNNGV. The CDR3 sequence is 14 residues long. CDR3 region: CASSSHRGRETQYF. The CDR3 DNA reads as TGTGCCAGCAGCTCCCACAGGGGGCGAGAGACCCAGTACTTC.

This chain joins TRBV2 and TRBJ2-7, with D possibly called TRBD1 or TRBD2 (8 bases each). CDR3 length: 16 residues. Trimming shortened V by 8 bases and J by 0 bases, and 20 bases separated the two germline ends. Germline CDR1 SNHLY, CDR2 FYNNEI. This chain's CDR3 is CASRGRTGTSSYEQYF. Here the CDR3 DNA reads TGTGCCAGCCGGGGTAGGACAGGGACTAGCTCCTACGAGCAGTACTTC.

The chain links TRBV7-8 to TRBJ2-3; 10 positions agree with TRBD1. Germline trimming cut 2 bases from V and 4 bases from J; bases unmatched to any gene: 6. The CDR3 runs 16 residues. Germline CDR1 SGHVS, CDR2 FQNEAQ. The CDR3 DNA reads TGTGCCAGCAGCTTAAGGGACAGGGGTGGATCAGATACGCAGTATTTT. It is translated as CASSLRDRGGSDTQYF.

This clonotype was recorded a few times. CDR3 protein: CASSIGGGKPQHF. CDR3 sequence (DNA): TGTGCCAGTAGTATAGGGGGAGGGAAGCCCCAGCATTTT. J is TRBJ1-5 and V is TRBV19; no clear D. The CDR3 is 13 amino acids. The V and J ends lost 1 base and 8 bases respectively, with 9 bases between them. The germline CDR1 and CDR2 sequences are LNHDA and SQIVND (reference sequence). Supplemented by reference TRBV19 and TRBJ1-5, the full variable domain reads DGGITQSPKYLFRKEGQNVTLSCEQNLNHDAMYWYRQDPGQGLRLIYYSQIVNDFQKGDIAEGYSVSREKKESFPLTVTSAQKNPTAFYLCASSIGGGKPQHFGDGTRLSIL.

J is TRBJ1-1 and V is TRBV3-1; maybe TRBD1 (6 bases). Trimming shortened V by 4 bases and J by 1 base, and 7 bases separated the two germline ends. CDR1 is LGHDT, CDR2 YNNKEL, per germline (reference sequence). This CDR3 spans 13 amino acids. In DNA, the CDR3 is TGTGCCAGCAGCCGGACAGAGAACACTGAAGCTTTCTTT. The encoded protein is CASSRTENTEAFF.

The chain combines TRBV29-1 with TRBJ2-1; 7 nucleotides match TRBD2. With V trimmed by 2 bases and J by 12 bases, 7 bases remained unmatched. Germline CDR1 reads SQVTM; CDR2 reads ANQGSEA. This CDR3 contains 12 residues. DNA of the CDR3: TGCAGCGTTGAAAGGGGAGGGGTAGCGCAGTTCTTC. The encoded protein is CSVERGGVAQFF.

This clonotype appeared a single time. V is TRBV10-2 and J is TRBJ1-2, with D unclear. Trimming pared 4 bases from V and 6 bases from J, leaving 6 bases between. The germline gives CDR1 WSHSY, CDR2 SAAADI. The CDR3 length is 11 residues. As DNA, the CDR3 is TGCGCCAGCAGTGGGGCCGATGGCTACACCTTC. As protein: CASSGADGYTF.